The sequence of this TCR beta chain was determined in a study of human T cells and chemical hapten exposure. Stated time point: patch test 3, about 24 weeks after DPC sensitization. Treatment defined: therapeutic diphenylcyclopropenone sensitization with weekly scalp DPC. General study findings and limits: Controls had significantly fewer large CDR3 similarity clusters than were formed by expanded TCRs.

In TCRdb, the RACE reads were re-called with MiXCR into one record per CDR3 protein. In the table there are approximately 71,000 distinct CDR3 sequences, 11% of which are singletons. Germline CDR1 and CDR2: MDHEN and SYDVKM. The CDR3 has 15 amino acids. With 2 bases removed from V and 0 bases from J, the gap between germline ends came to 10 bases. This clonotype occurred many times. Antigen specificity is unknown. The genes are TRBV28 and TRBJ1-1; D gene ambiguous. Sample: whole blood, taken in connection with sensitization to the hapten diphenylcyclopropenone (DPC). The sequence was obtained from a woman aged 45-65 years with alopecia areata. Some clones in this sample may be carry-over from other donors' samples. The CDR3 loop reads CASSLVPQMNTEAFF. The CDR3 nucleotides read TGTGCCAGCAGTTTAGTCCCCCAAATGAACACTGAAGCTTTCTTT.